What follows describes a single TCR beta chain. Its antigen is undetermined. From germline, CDR1 is MGHDK and CDR2 SYGVNS. V was pared by 6 bases and J by 7 bases, with 5 bases of the junction left unmatched. This CDR3 has 14 amino acids. The protocol was immunoSEQ multiplex PCR, while the TCRdb copy is restricted to in-frame clones and leaves out a portion. The data show 10,000 or so clones, approximately 89% seen once. This entry comes from a study of T cell clonotyping in hematopoietic cell transplantation. Study-wide results and limits: Recipient TCR diversity dropped after transplant; expanded clonotypes rose from day 30 to 180.

This receptor was obtained from a human donor who either received an allogeneic hematopoietic cell transplant for a myeloid malignancy or was a related donor (not recorded which). Some clones in this sample may be carry-over from other donors' samples. The gene calls are TRBV25-1 and TRBJ2-2; 10 bases match TRBD1. Sequencing was carried out using peripheral blood mononuclear cells. CDR3 nucleotides: TGTGCCAGCAGCCGGACAGGGGGTGACGGGGAGCTGTTTTTT. This encodes CASSRTGGDGELFF.